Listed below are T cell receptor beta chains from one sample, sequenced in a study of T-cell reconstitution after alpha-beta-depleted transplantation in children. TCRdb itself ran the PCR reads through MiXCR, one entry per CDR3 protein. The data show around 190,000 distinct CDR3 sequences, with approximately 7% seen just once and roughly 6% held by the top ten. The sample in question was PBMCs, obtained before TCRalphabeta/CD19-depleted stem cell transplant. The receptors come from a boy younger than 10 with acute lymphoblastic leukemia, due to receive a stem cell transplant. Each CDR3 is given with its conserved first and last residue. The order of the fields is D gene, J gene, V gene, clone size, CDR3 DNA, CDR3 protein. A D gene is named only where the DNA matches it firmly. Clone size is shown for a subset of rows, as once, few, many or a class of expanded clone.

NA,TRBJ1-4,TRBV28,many,TGTGCCAGCAGTTCCCCGGTCGAGTCTAATGAAAAACTGTTTTTT,CASSSPVESNEKLFF
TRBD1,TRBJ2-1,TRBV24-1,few,TGTGCCGTCCGGGACAGGGGTAGGAATGAGCAGTTCTTC,CAVRDRGRNEQFF
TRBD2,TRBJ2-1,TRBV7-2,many,TGTGCCAGCAGTCAAACGACTAGCGAATACAATGAGCAGTTCTTC,CASSQTTSEYNEQFF
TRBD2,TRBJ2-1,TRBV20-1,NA,TGCAGTGCTAACGCCGGGACTAGGAATGAGCAGTTCTTC,CSANAGTRNEQFF
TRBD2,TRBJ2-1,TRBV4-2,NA,TGTGCCAGCCTAGGGACTAGCGGGTCCCGAAGCGATGAGCAGTTCTTC,CASLGTSGSRSDEQFF
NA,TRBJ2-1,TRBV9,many,TGTGCCAGCAGCGCCCTAAGCGGTAGCTCCTACAATGAGCAGTTCTTC,CASSALSGSSYNEQFF
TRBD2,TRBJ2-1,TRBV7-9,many,TGTGCCAGCAGACGCGGGAGCAGTACCTACAATGAGCAGTTCTTC,CASRRGSSTYNEQFF
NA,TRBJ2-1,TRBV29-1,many,TGCAGCGTGTCACCACTAGAGAGCTCCTACAATGAGCAGTTCTTC,CSVSPLESSYNEQFF
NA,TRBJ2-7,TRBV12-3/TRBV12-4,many,TGTGCCAGCAGTTTTGGGTCTGGGTCTCGCGAGCAGTACTTC,CASSFGSGSREQYF
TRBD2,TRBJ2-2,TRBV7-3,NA,TGTGCCAGCAGCTCCCGGACTAGCGGGGGGGGCACCGGGGAGCTGTTTTTT,CASSSRTSGGGTGELFF
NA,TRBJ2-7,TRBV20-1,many,TGCAGTGTCTGGGCCAAGAACTACGAGCAGTACTTC,CSVWAKNYEQYF
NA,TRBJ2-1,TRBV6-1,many,TGTGCCAGCAGTGAAACCCCAGGCGGGTACAATGAGCAGTTCTTC,CASSETPGGYNEQFF
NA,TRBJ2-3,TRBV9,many,TGTGCCAGCAGCCCCACAGGGAAGGGGGATACGCAGTATTTT,CASSPTGKGDTQYF
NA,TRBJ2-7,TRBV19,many,TGTGCCAGTAGAGGCGGATCCTACGAGCAGTACTTC,CASRGGSYEQYF
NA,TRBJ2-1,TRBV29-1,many,TGCAGCGTTGATGGGAGCTCCTACAATGAGCAGTTCTTC,CSVDGSSYNEQFF
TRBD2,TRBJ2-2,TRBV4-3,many,TGCGCCAGCAGCCAAGATAGCGGGAAGTTAACCGGGGAGCTGTTTTTT,CASSQDSGKLTGELFF
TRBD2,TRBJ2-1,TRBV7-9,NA,TGTGCCAGCAGCTTACCAGCGGGGCCCCTTGAGCAGTTCTTC,CASSLPAGPLEQFF
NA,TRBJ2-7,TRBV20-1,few,TGCAGTGCTAGTCCCCGACAGGACCCCTACGAGCAGTACTTC,CSASPRQDPYEQYF
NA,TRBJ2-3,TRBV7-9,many,TGTGCCAGTAGCCTAGGAGGAGCAGATACGCAGTATTTT,CASSLGGADTQYF
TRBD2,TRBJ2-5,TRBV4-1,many,TGCGCCAGCAGCCAAGAAGGACGGCTAGCGGCAGAGACCCAGTACTTC,CASSQEGRLAAETQYF
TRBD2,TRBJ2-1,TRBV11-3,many,TGTGCCAGCAGCCGTAACGGGGGGGAGCAGTTCTTC,CASSRNGGEQFF
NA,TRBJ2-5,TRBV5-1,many,TGCGCCAGCAGCTTGGACAGTCGCCAAGAGACCCAGTACTTC,CASSLDSRQETQYF
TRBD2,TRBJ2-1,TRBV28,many,TGTGCCAGCAGTCCAGGGACTAGCTCCTACAATGAGCAGTTCTTC,CASSPGTSSYNEQFF
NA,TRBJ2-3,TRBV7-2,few,TGTGCCAGCAGCTTTGGCTCTCGGAGAGATACGCAGTATTTT,CASSFGSRRDTQYF
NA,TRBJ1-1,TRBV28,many,TGTGCCAGCAGTTTCGTGGGGTCGCGAGGCACTGAAGCTTTCTTT,CASSFVGSRGTEAFF
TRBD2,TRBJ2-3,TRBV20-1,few,TGCAGTGCTAGAGGGAGTGGACTAGCGGGACCAGATACGCAGTATTTT,CSARGSGLAGPDTQYF